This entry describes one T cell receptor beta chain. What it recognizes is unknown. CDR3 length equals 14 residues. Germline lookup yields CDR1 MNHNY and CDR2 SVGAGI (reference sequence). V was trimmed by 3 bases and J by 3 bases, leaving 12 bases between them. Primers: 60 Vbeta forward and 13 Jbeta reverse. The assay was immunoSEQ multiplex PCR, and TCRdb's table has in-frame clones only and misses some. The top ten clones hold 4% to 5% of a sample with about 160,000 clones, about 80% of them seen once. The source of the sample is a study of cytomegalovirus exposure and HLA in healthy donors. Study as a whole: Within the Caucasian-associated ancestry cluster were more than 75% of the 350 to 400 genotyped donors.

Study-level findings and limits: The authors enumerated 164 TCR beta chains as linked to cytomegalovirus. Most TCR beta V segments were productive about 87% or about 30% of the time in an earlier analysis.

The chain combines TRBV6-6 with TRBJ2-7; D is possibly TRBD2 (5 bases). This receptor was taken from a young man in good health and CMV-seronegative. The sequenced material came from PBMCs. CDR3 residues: CASSYIYGSYEQYF. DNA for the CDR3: TGTGCCAGCAGTTATATCTATGGGAGCTACGAGCAGTACTTC.